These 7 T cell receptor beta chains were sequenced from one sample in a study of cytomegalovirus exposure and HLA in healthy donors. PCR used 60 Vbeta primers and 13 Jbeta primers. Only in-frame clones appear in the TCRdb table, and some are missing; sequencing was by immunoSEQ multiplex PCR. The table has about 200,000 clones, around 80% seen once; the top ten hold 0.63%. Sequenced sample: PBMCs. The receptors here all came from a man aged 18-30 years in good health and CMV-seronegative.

The DNA of the CDR3 is TGCGCCAGCAGTGAGTCGGCAGCGGGGCCCGCAGATACGCAGTATTTT. Translating it yields CASSESAAGPADTQYF. V and J are TRBV10-1 and TRBJ2-3; 7 nucleotides agree with TRBD2. Trimming cost V 0 bases and J 4 bases; bases outside gene matches: 7. Looked up from germline, CDR1 is WNHNN and CDR2 is SYGVQD (reference sequence). The length of the CDR3 is 16 residues.

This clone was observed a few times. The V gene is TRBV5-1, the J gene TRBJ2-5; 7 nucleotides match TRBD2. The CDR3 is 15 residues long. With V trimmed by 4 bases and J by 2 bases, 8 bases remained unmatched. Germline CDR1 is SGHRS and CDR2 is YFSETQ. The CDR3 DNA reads TGCGCCAGCAGCCAGCCTGAGCGGGGTCAAGAGACCCAGTACTTC. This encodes CASSQPERGQETQYF.

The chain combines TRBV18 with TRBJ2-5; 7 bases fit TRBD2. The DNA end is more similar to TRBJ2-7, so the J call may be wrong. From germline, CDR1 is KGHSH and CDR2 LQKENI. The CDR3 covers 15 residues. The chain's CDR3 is CASSPPGLDSYEQYF. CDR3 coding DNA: TGTGCCAGCTCACCACCTGGACTAGATTCCTACGAGCAGTACTTC.

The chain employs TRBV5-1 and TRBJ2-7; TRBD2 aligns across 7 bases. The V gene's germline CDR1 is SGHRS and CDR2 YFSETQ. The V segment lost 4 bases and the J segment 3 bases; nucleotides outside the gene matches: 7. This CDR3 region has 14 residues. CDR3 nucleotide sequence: TGCGCCAGCAGCGTGAACGGGGGGATCTACGAGCAGTACTTC. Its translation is CASSVNGGIYEQYF.

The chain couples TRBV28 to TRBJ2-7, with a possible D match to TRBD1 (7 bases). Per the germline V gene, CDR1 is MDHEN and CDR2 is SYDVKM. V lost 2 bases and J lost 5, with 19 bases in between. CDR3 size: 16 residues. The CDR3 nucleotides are TGTGCCAGCAGTTTAGGGGGTGGCAGGGGGGCCGACGAGCAGTACTTC. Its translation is CASSLGGGRGADEQYF. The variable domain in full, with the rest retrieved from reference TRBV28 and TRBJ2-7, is DVKVTQSSRYLVKRTGEKVFLECVQDMDHENMFWYRQDPGLGLRLIYFSYDVKMKEKGDIPEGYSVSREKKERFSLILESASTNQTSMYLCASSLGGGRGADEQYFGPGTRLTVT.

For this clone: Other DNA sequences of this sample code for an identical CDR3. The CDR3 DNA sequence: TGCGCCAGCAGCTTGGGGACTAGCGGCCAAGAGACCCAGTACTTC. Protein: CASSLGTSGQETQYF. The chain recombines TRBV5-1 with TRBJ2-5, with TRBD2 matching 10 bases. This CDR3 contains 15 residues. J gave up 1 base and V 0 bases, and 0 bases lay outside the gene matches. Germline V gene sequence: CDR1 SGHRS, CDR2 YFSETQ.

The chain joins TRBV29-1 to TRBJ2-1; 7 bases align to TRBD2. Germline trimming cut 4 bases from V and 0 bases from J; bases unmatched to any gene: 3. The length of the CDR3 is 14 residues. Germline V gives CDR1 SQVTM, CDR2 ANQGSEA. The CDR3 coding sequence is TGCAGCGTTGGGGGAGGGAGCTCCTACAATGAGCAGTTCTTC. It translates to CSVGGGSSYNEQFF.